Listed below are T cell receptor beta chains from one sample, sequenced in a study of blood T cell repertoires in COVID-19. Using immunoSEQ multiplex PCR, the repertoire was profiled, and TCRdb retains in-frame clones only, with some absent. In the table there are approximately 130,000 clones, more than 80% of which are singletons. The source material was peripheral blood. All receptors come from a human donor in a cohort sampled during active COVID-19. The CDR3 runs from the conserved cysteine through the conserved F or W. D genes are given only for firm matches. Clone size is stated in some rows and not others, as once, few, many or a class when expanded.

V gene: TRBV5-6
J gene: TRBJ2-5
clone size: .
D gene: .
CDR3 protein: CASSFRGQETQYF
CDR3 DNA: TGTGCCAGCAGCTTTAGGGGGCAAGAGACCCAGTACTTC

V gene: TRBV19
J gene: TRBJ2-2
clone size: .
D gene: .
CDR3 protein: CASSPSRPGELFF
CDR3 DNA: TGTGCCAGTAGTCCCTCCAGGCCCGGGGAGCTGTTTTTT

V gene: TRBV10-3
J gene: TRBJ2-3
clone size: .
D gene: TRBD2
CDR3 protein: CAISRTSGGGTDTQYF
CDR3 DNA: TGTGCCATCAGCCGGACTAGCGGAGGGGGCACAGATACGCAGTATTTT

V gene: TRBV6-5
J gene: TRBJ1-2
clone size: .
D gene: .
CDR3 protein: CASSRNRSPGYTF
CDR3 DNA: TGTGCCAGCAGCCGTAACAGGAGCCCTGGCTACACCTTC

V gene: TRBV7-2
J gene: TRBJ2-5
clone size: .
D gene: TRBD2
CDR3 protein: CASSLSGLADETQYF
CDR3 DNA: TGTGCCAGCAGCTTATCTGGGCTAGCGGATGAGACCCAGTACTTC

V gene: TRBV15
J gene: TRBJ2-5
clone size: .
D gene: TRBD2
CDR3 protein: CATGTRGSSGRAHGGLETQYF
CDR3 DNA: TGTGCCACCGGAACACGGGGTTCTAGCGGGAGGGCTCACGGAGGTTTGGAGACCCAGTACTTC

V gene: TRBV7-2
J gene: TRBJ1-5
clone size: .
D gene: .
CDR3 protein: CASSLRRGQPQHF
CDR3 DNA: TGTGCCAGCAGCTTACGGAGGGGCCAGCCCCAGCATTTT

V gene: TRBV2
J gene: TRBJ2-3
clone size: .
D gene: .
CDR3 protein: CASSDSGADTQYF
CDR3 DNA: TGTGCCAGCAGTGATTCAGGGGCAGATACGCAGTATTTT

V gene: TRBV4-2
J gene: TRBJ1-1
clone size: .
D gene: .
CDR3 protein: CASQGIDTEAFF
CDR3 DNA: TGTGCCAGCCAGGGGATTGACACTGAAGCTTTCTTT

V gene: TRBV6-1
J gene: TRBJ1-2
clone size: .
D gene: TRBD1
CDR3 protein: CASSEAWDSISDTF
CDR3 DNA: TGTGCCAGCAGTGAAGCCTGGGACAGTATATCTGACACCTTC

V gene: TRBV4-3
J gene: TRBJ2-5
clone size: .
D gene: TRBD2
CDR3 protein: CASSHQRGGQETQYF
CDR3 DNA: TGCGCCAGCAGCCATCAGCGGGGGGGACAAGAGACCCAGTACTTC

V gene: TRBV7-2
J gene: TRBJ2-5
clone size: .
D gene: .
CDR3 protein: CASSLAGGKTQYF
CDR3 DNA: TGTGCCAGCAGCTTAGCTGGCGGAAAGACCCAGTACTTC

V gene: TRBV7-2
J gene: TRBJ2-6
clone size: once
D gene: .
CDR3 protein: CASSFISGANVLTF
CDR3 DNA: TGTGCCAGCAGCTTCATCTCTGGGGCCAACGTCCTGACTTTC

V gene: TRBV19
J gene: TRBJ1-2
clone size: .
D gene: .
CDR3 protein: CASLDRTEFNYGYTF
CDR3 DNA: TGTGCCAGTCTCGACCGAACGGAGTTTAACTATGGCTACACCTTC

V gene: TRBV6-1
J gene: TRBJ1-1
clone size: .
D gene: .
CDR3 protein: CASSDQRPGMNTEAFF
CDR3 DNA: TGTGCCAGCAGTGACCAGAGGCCGGGGATGAACACTGAAGCTTTCTTT

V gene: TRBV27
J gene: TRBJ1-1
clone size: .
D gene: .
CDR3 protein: CASSFLTRGEGAFF
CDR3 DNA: TGTGCCAGCAGTTTTCTAACCCGCGGGGAGGGGGCTTTCTTT

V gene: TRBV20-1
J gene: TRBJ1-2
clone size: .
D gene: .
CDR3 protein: CSASPSPREDGYTF
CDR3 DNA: TGCAGTGCTAGTCCCTCTCCCAGGGAGGATGGCTACACCTTC

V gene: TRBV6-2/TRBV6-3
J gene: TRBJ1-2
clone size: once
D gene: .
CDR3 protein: CASSRDSNYGYTF
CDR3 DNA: TGTGCCAGCAGCCGCGACAGTAACTATGGCTACACCTTC

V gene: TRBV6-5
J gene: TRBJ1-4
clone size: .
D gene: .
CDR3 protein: CASSPSATNEKLFF
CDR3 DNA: TGTGCCAGCAGCCCCTCTGCAACTAATGAAAAACTGTTTTTT

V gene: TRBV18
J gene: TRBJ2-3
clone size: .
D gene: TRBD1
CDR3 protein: CASSAGTGSTDTQYF
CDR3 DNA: TGTGCCAGCTCAGCCGGGACAGGGTCCACAGATACGCAGTATTTT

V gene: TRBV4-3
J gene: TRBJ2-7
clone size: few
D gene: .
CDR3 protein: CASSQAGNPYEQYF
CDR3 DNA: TGCGCCAGCAGCCAAGCAGGGAACCCCTACGAGCAGTACTTC

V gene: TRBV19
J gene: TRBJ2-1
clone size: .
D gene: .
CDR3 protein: CASSARGVSYNEQFF
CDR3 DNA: TGTGCCAGTAGTGCTCGGGGAGTCTCCTACAATGAGCAGTTCTTC

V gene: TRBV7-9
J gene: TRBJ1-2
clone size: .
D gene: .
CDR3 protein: CASSLSTRGGYTF
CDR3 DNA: TGTGCCAGCAGCTTAAGTACGAGAGGGGGCTACACCTTC

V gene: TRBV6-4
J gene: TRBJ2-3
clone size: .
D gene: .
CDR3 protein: CASSGGATDTQYF
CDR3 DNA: TGTGCCAGCAGCGGGGGAGCAACAGATACGCAGTATTTT

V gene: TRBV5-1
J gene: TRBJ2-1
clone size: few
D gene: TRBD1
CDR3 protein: CASSHGTGGFNEQFF
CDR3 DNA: TGCGCCAGCAGCCACGGGACAGGGGGCTTCAATGAGCAGTTCTTC

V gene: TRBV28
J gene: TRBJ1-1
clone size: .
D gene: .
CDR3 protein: CASTQGTEAFF
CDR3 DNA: TGTGCCAGTACTCAGGGCACTGAAGCTTTCTTT

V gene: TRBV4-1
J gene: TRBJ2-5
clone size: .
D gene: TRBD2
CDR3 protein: CASSRNGGGPQETQYF
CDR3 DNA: TGCGCCAGCAGCCGAAACGGCGGGGGGCCTCAAGAGACCCAGTACTTC

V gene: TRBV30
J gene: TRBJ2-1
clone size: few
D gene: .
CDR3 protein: CAWTLLNEQFF
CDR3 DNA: TGTGCCTGGACTCTTCTAAATGAGCAGTTCTTC

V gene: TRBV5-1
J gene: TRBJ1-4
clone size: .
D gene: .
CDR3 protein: CASSRTGGGTNEKLFF
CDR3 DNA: TGCGCCAGCAGCCGGACGGGGGGAGGAACTAATGAAAAACTGTTTTTT

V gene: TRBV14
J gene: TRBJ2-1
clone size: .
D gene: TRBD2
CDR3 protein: CASSQEGFSGRYPFF
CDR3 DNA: TGTGCCAGCAGCCAAGAAGGTTTCAGCGGGAGGTACCCGTTCTTC

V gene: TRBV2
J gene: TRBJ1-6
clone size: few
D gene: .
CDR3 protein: CASSELRNSPLHF
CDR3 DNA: TGTGCCAGCAGTGAGCTGCGCAATTCACCCCTCCACTTT

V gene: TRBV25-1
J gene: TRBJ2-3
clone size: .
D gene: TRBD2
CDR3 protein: CASSDPLSGRGLKDTQYF
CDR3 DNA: TGTGCCAGCAGTGACCCATTAAGCGGGAGGGGTTTAAAGGATACGCAGTATTTT

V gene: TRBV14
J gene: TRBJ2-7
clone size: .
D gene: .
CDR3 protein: CASNSPSSYEQYF
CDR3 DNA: TGTGCCAGCAACAGCCCGAGCTCCTACGAGCAGTACTTC

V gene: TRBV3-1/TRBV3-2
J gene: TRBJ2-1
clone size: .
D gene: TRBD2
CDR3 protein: CASSQLAGGYNEQFF
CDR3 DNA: TGTGCCAGCAGCCAGTTGGCGGGAGGGTACAATGAGCAGTTCTTC

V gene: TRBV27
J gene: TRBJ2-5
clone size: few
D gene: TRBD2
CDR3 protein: CASSLGASGGAGAQYF
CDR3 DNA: TGTGCCAGCAGTTTAGGGGCTAGCGGGGGGGCCGGGGCCCAGTACTTC

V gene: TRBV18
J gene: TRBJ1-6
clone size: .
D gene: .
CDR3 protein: CASSPSAGSPLHF
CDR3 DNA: TGTGCCAGCTCACCCTCCGCAGGCTCACCCCTCCACTTT

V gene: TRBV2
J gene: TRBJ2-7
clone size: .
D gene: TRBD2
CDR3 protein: CASKELGTTSAEQYF
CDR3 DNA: TGTGCCAGCAAAGAATTAGGGACTACTTCTGCCGAGCAGTACTTC